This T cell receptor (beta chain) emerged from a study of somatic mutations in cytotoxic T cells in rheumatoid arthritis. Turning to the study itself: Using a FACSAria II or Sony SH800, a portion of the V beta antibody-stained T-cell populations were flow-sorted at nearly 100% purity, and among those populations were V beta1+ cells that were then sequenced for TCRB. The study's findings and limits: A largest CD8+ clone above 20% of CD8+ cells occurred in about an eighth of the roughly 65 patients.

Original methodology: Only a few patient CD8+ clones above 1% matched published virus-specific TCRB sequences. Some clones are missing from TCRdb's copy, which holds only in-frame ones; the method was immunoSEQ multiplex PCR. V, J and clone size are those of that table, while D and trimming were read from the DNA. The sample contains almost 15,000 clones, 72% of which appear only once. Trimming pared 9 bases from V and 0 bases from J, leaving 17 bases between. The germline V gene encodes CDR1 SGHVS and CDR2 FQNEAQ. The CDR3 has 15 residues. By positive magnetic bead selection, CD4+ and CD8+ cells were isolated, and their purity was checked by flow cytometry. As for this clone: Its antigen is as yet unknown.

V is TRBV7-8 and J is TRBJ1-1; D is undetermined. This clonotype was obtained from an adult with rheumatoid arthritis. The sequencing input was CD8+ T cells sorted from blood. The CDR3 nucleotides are TGTGCCAGTGTTGAATGGGTCAGCTTGAACACTGAAGCTTTCTTT. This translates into CASVEWVSLNTEAFF.